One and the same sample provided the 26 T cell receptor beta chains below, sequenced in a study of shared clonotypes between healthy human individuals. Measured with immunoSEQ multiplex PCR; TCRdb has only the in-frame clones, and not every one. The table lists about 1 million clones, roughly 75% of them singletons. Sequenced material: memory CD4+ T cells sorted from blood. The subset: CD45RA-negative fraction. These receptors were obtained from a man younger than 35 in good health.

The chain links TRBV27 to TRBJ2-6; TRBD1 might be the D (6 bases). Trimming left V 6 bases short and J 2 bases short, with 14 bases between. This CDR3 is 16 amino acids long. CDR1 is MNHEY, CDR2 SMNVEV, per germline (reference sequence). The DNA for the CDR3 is TGTGCCAGCAGGTACCTACAGGGTACTGGGGCCAACGTCCTGACTTTC. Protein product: CASRYLQGTGANVLTF.

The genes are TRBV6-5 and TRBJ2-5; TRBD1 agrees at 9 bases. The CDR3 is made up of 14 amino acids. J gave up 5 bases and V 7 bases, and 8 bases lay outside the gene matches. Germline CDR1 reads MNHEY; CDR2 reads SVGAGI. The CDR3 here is CASKRDREGETQYF. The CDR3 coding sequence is TGTGCCAGCAAGCGGGACAGGGAAGGCGAGACCCAGTACTTC.

CDR3 region: CAISERGISGANVLTF. CDR3 in DNA: TGTGCCATCAGTGAGAGAGGGATCTCTGGGGCCAACGTCCTGACTTTC. V is TRBV10-3 and J is TRBJ2-6, with a weak D call TRBD2 (5 bases). Germline-derived CDR1 and CDR2 are ENHRY and SYGVKD. With 2 bases removed from V and 0 bases from J, the gap between germline ends came to 8 bases. This CDR3 is 16 amino acids long.

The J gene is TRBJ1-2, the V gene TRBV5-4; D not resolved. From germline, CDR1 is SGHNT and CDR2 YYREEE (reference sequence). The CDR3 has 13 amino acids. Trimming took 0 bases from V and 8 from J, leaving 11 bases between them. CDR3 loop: CASSLEPPQGYTF. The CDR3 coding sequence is TGTGCCAGCAGCTTGGAGCCACCTCAAGGCTACACCTTC.

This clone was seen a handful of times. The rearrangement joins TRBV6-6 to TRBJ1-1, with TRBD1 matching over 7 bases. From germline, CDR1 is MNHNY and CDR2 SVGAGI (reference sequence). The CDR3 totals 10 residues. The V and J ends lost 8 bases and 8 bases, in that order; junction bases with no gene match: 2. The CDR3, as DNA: TGTGCCAGCCGGGACAGAGAAGCTTTCTTT. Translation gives CASRDREAFF.

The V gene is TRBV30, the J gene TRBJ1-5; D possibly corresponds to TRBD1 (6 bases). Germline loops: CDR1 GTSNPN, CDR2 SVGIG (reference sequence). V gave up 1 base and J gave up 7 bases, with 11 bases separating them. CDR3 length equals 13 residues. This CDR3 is CAWSGGARQPQHF. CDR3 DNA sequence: TGTGCCTGGAGTGGGGGGGCTCGGCAGCCCCAGCATTTT.

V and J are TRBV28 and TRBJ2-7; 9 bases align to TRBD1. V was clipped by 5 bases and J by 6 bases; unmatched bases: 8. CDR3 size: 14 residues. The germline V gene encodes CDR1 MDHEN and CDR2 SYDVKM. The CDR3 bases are TGTGCCAGCAGTCTCGGACAGGGGAAGAGCGAGCAGTACTTC. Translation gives CASSLGQGKSEQYF.

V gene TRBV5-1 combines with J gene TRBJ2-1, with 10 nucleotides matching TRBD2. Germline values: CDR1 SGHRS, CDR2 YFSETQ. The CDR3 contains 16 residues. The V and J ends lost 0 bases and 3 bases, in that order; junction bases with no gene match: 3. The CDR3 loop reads CASSLGGLADYNEQFF. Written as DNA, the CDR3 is TGCGCCAGCAGCTTGGGCGGACTAGCGGACTACAATGAGCAGTTCTTC.

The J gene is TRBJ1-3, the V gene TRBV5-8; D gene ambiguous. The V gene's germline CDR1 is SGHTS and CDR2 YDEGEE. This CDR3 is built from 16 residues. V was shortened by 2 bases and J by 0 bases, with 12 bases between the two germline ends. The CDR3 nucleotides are TGTGCCAGCAGCTTTCGACAAGAGCACTCTGGAAACACCATATATTTT. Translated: CASSFRQEHSGNTIYF.

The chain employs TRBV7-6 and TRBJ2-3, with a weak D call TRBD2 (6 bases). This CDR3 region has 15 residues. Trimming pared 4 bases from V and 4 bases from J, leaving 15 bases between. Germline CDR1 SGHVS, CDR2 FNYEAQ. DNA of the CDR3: TGTGCCAGCAGCTCCGGCGGGGTCCGGGCAGATACGCAGTATTTT. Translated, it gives CASSSGGVRADTQYF.

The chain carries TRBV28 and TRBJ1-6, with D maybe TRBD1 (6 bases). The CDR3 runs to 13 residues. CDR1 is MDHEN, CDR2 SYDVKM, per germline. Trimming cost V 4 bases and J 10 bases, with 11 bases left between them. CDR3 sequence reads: CASSYRENSPLHF. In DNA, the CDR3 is TGTGCCAGCAGTTACAGGGAGAACTCACCCCTCCACTTT.

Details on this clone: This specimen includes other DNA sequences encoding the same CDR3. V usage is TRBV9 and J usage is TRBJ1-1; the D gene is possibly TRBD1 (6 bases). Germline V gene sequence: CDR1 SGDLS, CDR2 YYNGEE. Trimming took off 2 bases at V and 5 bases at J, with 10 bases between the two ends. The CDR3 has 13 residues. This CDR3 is CASSVAGETEAFF. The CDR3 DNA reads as TGTGCCAGCAGCGTGGCAGGGGAGACTGAAGCTTTCTTT. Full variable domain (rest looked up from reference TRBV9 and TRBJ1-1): DSGVTQTPKHLITATGQRVTLRCSPRSGDLSVYWYQQSLDQGLQFLIQYYNGEERAKGNILERFSAQQFPDLHSELNLSSLELGDSALYFCASSVAGETEAFFGQGTRLTVV.

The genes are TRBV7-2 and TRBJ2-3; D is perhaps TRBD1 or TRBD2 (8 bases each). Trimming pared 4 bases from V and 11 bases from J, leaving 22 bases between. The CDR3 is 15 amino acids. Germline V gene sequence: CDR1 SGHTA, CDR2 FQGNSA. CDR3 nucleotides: TGTGCCAGCAGCTCCGGACAGGGTAGTACTAGCGGGCAGTATTTT. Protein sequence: CASSSGQGSTSGQYF.

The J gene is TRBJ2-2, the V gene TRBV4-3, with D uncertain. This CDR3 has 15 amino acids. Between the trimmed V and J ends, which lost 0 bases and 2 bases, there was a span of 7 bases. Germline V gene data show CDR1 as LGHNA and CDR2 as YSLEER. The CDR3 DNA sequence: TGCGCCAGCAGCCAAGATCGAGGAAACACCGGGGAGCTGTTTTTT. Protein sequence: CASSQDRGNTGELFF.

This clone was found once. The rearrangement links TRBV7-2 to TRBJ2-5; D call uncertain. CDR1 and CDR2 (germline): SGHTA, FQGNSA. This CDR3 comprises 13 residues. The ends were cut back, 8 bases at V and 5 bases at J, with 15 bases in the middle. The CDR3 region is CASDGGSWETQYF. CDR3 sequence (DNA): TGTGCCAGCGACGGCGGTTCGTGGGAGACCCAGTACTTC.

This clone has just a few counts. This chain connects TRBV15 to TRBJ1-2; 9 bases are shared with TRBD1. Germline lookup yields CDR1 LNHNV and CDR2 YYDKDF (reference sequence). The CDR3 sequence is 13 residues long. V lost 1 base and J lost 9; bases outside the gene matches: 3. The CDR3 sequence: CATSRATGGSYTF. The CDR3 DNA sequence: TGTGCCACCAGCAGAGCGACAGGGGGAAGCTACACCTTC.

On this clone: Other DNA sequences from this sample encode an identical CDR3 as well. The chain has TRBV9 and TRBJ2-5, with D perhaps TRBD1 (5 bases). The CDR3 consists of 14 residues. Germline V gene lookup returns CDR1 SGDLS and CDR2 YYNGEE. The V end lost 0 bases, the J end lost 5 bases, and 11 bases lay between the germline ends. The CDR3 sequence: CASSVGAGWETQYF. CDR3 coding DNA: TGTGCCAGCAGCGTAGGGGCAGGGTGGGAGACCCAGTACTTC. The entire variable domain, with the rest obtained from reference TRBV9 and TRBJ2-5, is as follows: DSGVTQTPKHLITATGQRVTLRCSPRSGDLSVYWYQQSLDQGLQFLIQYYNGEERAKGNILERFSAQQFPDLHSELNLSSLELGDSALYFCASSVGAGWETQYFGPGTRLLVL.

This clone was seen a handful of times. The CDR3 loop reads CASSQDRSLTEAFF. CDR3 nucleotides: TGTGCCAGCAGCCAGGACAGGAGTCTCACTGAAGCTTTCTTT. This chain joins TRBV11-2 and TRBJ1-1, with 7 bases identical to TRBD1. This CDR3 is built from 14 residues. V lost 5 bases and J lost 4; bases outside the gene matches: 7. Germline V lookup: CDR1 SGHAT, CDR2 FQNNGV.

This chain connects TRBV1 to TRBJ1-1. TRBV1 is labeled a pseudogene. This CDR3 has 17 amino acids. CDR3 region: CTSSQHRVWGTNTEAFF. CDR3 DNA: TGCACCAGCAGCCAACATCGTGTTTGGGGGACTAACACTGAAGCTTTCTTT.

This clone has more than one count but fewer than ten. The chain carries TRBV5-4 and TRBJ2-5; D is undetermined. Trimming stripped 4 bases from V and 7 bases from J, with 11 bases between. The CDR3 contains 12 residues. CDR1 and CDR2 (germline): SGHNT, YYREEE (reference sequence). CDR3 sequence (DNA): TGTGCCAGCAGCATATATCCGGGGACCCAGTACTTC. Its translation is CASSIYPGTQYF.

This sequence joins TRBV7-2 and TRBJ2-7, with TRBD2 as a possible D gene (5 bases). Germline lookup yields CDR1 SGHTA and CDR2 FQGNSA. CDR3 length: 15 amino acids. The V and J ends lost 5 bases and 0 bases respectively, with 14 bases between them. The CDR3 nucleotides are TGTGCCAGCAGCCCACGGGGAGCGACCTCCTACGAGCAGTACTTC. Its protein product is CASSPRGATSYEQYF.

CDR3 DNA sequence: TGTGCTAGTGGTTTGGCCCCCCAGCAGGAAGCTTTCTTT. Its translation: CASGLAPQQEAFF. The chain couples TRBV12-5 to TRBJ1-1, with D unresolved. The V end was cut by 1 base, the J end by 8 bases, with 11 bases between. The CDR3 consists of 13 residues. Germline CDR1 reads LGHNT; CDR2 reads FRNRAP.

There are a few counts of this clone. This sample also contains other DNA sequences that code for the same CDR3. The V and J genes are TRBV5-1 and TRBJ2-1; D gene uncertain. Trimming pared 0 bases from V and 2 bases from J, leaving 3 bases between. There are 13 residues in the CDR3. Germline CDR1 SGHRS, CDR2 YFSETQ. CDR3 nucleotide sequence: TGCGCCAGCAGCTTGGGGGCCTACAATGAGCAGTTCTTC. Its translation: CASSLGAYNEQFF.

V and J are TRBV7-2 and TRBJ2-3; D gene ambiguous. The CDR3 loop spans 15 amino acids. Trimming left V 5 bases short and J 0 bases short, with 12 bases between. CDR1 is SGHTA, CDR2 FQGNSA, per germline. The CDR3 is CASSPGGSSTDTQYF. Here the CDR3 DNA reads TGTGCCAGCAGCCCCGGTGGTAGTAGCACAGATACGCAGTATTTT.

The CDR3 nucleotides read TGTGCCTGGAGTATAGGGGCGGGTCAGCCCCAGCATTTT. Encoded protein: CAWSIGAGQPQHF. This sequence joins TRBV30 and TRBJ1-5; a weak D match, TRBD1 (5 bases). Germline V lookup: CDR1 GTSNPN, CDR2 SVGIG (reference sequence). Trimming pared 2 bases from V and 6 bases from J, leaving 11 bases between. The CDR3 consists of 13 residues.

In nucleotides, the CDR3 is TGTGCCAGCAGCTTAGAGACAGGGTTGGGGGAGCAGTACTTC. Translated, it gives CASSLETGLGEQYF. J is TRBJ2-7 and V is TRBV11-2; TRBD1 aligns across 7 bases. The CDR3 has 14 amino acids. The germline V gene has CDR1 SGHAT and CDR2 FQNNGV. J gave up 7 bases and V 0 bases, and 6 bases lay outside the gene matches.